The clone carrying this T cell receptor beta chain was counted a few times. Its antigen is currently unknown. This sample is part of a study of beta chain features in type 1 diabetes. General observations from the study: In all four CD4+ subsets, TCRB CDR3 length was significantly, moderately reduced in type 1 diabetes.

Sequenced material consisted of expressed TCRB transcripts (all of the isolated RNA was reverse transcribed). Assay used: immunoSEQ multiplex PCR; TCRdb lists only in-frame clones, some missing. This table holds some 900,000 clones, roughly 15% found once. With V trimmed by 9 bases and J by 4 bases, 3 bases remained unmatched. The germline V gene encodes CDR1 SEHNR and CDR2 FQNEAQ (reference sequence). There are 12 residues in the CDR3. The chain links TRBV7-9 to TRBJ2-1; 7 bases align to TRBD1. The sample comprised naive CD4+ T cells from blood. The sequence was collected from a woman aged 18-29 years in good health. Written as DNA, the CDR3 is TGTGCCAGTAACAGGGGATACAATGAGCAGTTCTTC. Amino acids: CASNRGYNEQFF.